The following is a T cell receptor beta chain sequence with its context. This clonotype has more than one count but fewer than ten. There is no known antigen for this receptor. Base qualities are not provided; no much larger clone lies one nucleotide away. These data come from a study of blood T cells in healthy people across ages (dated by TCRdb to about 2015). In the study overall: In model experiments, template switching captured about one uniquely barcoded TCR beta cDNA molecule for every two T cells. To track age-related changes in TCR beta repertoire diversity, the study relied on deep sequencing normalized with unique cDNA molecular identifiers. The donors were split into four age groups: young (average around 17 years), middle-aged (39), aged (more than 60) and long-lived (approximately 89). To avoid experimental bias, donors of different ages were spread randomly across the sequencing lanes. The study analyzed two additional independent replicas of 1 million unique cDNA reads from the same blood draw for two donors, one aged 18 to 30 and one aged 80 or older. Study-wide findings and limitations: Estimates of total diversity based on one million sequenced T cells were considered lower bounds and underestimates. Because the CMV infection status of the donors was unknown, age-related changes in expanded clonotypes may potentially have been confounded. The long-lived group showed more naive CD4+ T cells, fewer expanded clones and increased TCR diversity than the aged group, suggesting age selection. There was a strong correlation between observed TCR beta diversity and the percentage of naive T cells measured by flow cytometry. Bulk unsorted PBMC profiling prevented conclusive comparison of naive and antigen-experienced compartments. Observed TCR beta diversity per million T cells fell roughly linearly with age, and a significant reduction was already apparent by age roughly 41.

The 35 to 40 donors, aged about 6 to 95 years, were systemically healthy Caucasian individuals from Russia. Ten milliliters of peripheral blood were drawn from each donor into EDTA-treated Vacutainer tubes. Ficoll-Paque density-gradient centrifugation was used to isolate PBMCs, with at least 6.5 million per sample. Trizol reagent was used to extract total RNA from PBMCs, with at least 6 micrograms per sample. For every donor, flow cytometry on a PBMC aliquot measured the percentage of naive CD45RAhigh/CD27high T cells. Library construction relied on 5' RACE. Sequenced on an Illumina HiSeq 2500. A second PCR of 7 to 11 cycles was performed with a sample-barcoded 5' primer and a J-beta primer mix. A template-switch 5' adaptor carrying 12 random nucleotides introduced a unique molecular identifier onto each TCR beta cDNA molecule. Each sample yielded at least 2.5 million CDR3-containing paired-end reads. All of the RNA was converted into first-strand cDNA using the Mint cDNA synthesis kit, with a TRBC-specific oligonucleotide serving as the primer. After uracil-DNA glycosylase treatment, a first 18-cycle PCR used universal primers M1SS and BC2_uni_R on all cDNA. Regarding the original processing steps: Normalization of each sample was performed by random selection of 1 million high-quality reads, each carrying a distinct molecular identifier. Instead of being binned into consensus sequences, reads that shared molecular identifiers were thrown out. MiTCR, run with a Q25 quality threshold and the strictest error-elimination algorithm, handled CDR3 identification, clonotype clustering and error correction. A nonparametric unseen species model using Euler transformation provided a lower-bound estimate of total TCR beta diversity. TCRdb handled the public reads itself, with Q25 trimming in fastp and clone calling in MiXCR, and kept productive beta chains. Records with the same CDR3 protein are collapsed into one entry carrying the most frequent genes and DNA. TCRdb's processing, not the authors' own work, is the source of the V and J calls. Here the sample has about a million distinct CDR3 sequences; around two fifths occur a single time. The top ten hold 13% of the sample.

What was sequenced was blood. The sequence was collected from a man aged 18 to 30 in good health.

The nucleotides read TGCGCCAGCAGCCTGAGACTAGCGAGGAATGAGCAGTTCTTC. It codes for CASSLRLARNEQFF. This sequence uses TRBV4-1 and TRBJ2-1; 8 middle bases align to TRBD2. The germline V gene provides CDR1 MGHRA and CDR2 YSYEKL. Its CDR3 holds 14 amino acids, cysteine through phenylalanine. Only the CDR3 portion is preserved as DNA: 42 bases, with reading frame beginning at the first base. V is trimmed back by 4 bases and J by 7 bases, and the junction contains 6 bases that no gene match accounts for.